The next 9 T cell receptor beta chains were all read from a single sample in a study of blood T cell repertoires in COVID-19. The assay was immunoSEQ multiplex PCR, and TCRdb's table has in-frame clones only and misses some. This table holds about 190,000 clones, 85% found once. Input material: peripheral blood. Source of these receptors: a woman older than 75 with acute or convalescent COVID-19.

V gene TRBV7-9 combines with J gene TRBJ2-7; D not certain. CDR1 is SEHNR, CDR2 FQNEAQ, per germline (reference sequence). The CDR3 is 12 amino acids. V lost 4 bases and J 0 bases, leaving 4 bases between the germline ends. CDR3 in amino acids: CASSWSSYEQYF. The CDR3 DNA is TGTGCCAGCAGCTGGAGCTCCTACGAGCAGTACTTC.

The rearrangement uses TRBV18 and TRBJ1-1; TRBD1 matches at 10 bases. V shed 3 bases and J 2 bases; nucleotides not matched to a gene: 3. The CDR3 sequence is 15 residues long. Germline loops: CDR1 KGHSH, CDR2 LQKENI. The CDR3 reads CASSPRTGGNTEAFF. The DNA of the CDR3 is TGTGCCAGCTCACCCCGGACAGGGGGAAACACTGAAGCTTTCTTT.

This clone was recorded many times. The chain links TRBV11-2 to TRBJ2-1, with TRBD2 identical over 11 bases. CDR1 and CDR2 (germline): SGHAT, FQNNGV. After removal of 0 bases from V and 5 bases from J, the junction contained 9 bases not matched to a gene. The CDR3 covers 18 residues. The CDR3 nucleotides read TGTGCCAGCAGCTTAGATCTTTACGGGACTAGCGGTCACAATGAGCAGTTCTTC. Its translation: CASSLDLYGTSGHNEQFF.

This chain links TRBV20-1 with TRBJ2-3, with 7 bases matching TRBD2. With V trimmed by 3 bases and J by 5 bases, 11 bases remained unmatched. The V gene's germline CDR1 is DFQATT and CDR2 SNEGSKA (reference sequence). This CDR3 comprises 15 residues. This chain's CDR3 is CSASRGGSPQDTQYF. The CDR3 DNA reads TGCAGTGCTAGTCGGGGCGGGAGTCCCCAAGATACGCAGTATTTT.

The chain is built from TRBV24-1 and TRBJ2-1; 9 bases are a match to TRBD2. In germline, CDR1 is KGHDR, CDR2 SFDVKD. This CDR3 region has 13 residues. The junction had 3 bases not matched to a gene; V was cut back by 5 bases and J by 8 bases. In nucleotides, the CDR3 is TGTGCCACCAGTGCGGTAGCGGGGGATGAGCAGTTCTTC. Translated, it gives CATSAVAGDEQFF.

Comments on this clone: Other DNA sequences in the same sample also yield this CDR3. The CDR3, as DNA: TGCGCCAGCAGCTTGGAGGGGGCGGAGACCCAGTACTTC. This gives the protein CASSLEGAETQYF. The chain has TRBV5-1 and TRBJ2-5; 7 bases line up with TRBD1. CDR3 length: 13 residues. Per the germline V gene, CDR1 is SGHRS and CDR2 is YFSETQ. The trim removed 0 bases at V and 5 bases at J, leaving 1 base unmatched.

The chain joins TRBV6-5 to TRBJ1-2; 7 bases map to TRBD1. V lost 6 bases to trimming and J lost 5 bases; unmatched junction nucleotides: 9. This CDR3 has 14 amino acids. In germline, CDR1 is MNHEY, CDR2 SVGAGI. The CDR3 DNA reads as TGTGCCAGCAGGATACCGGGACAGAGTTATGGCTACACCTTC. Translation gives CASRIPGQSYGYTF.

The genes are TRBV7-2 and TRBJ2-1; 8 positions agree with TRBD2. This CDR3 has 15 amino acids. The trim removed 5 bases at V and 6 bases at J, leaving 9 bases unmatched. The germline V gene encodes CDR1 SGHTA and CDR2 FQGNSA. The CDR3 DNA is TGTGCCAGCAGCCCCCAAGCGGGAGTAGTCAATGAGCAGTTCTTC. Its translation is CASSPQAGVVNEQFF.

The chain joins TRBV5-5 to TRBJ2-1; 9 bases are shared with TRBD2. Losses at the gene ends were 4 bases for V and 9 bases for J; bases not matched to a gene: 11. The CDR3 length is 15 residues. The germline gives CDR1 SGHKS, CDR2 YYEKEE (reference sequence). In DNA, the CDR3 is TGTGCCAGCAGCCCCATTAGCGGGAGCAGGGGTGAGCAGTTCTTC. Amino acid sequence: CASSPISGSRGEQFF.